What follows are 21 T cell receptor beta chains derived from one specimen sequenced in a study of CXCR3-negative and CXCR3-positive naive CD8 T cells. Libraries of TRB cDNA were made by 5' RACE and carried UMIs. TCRdb reanalyzed the 5' RACE reads, giving one entry per CDR3 protein sequence and no DNA. The sample totals roughly 56,000 distinct CDR3 sequences; its top ten clones hold approximately 0.43%. The sequenced sample consisted of naive CXCR3- CD8+ T cells from blood. The subset: CD45RO-CCR7+CD27+CD95- naive CD8+ T cells lacking CXCR3 (TNR3-). The receptors come from a human donor in good health. Some clones in this sample may be carry-over from other donors' samples.

CDR3 in amino acids: CASSGQGVQNSPLHF. The V and J genes are TRBV6-5 and TRBJ1-6; with no DNA, the TCRdb D assignment of TRBD1 cannot be verified. Germline assignment: CDR1 MNHEY and CDR2 SVGAGI. CDR3 length equals 15 residues.

This chain uses TRBV28 with TRBJ2-5; TCRdb outputs TRBD2, but without DNA this stays unchecked. The CDR3 contains 22 residues. Per germline, CDR1 MDHEN and CDR2 SYDVKM. The CDR3 reads CASSLWGWTGAGDSGRMETQYF.

V gene TRBV29-1 combines with J gene TRBJ2-2; TCRdb designates TRBD2, a call that cannot be tested without DNA. Germline lookup yields CDR1 SQVTM and CDR2 ANQGSEA. This CDR3 region has 13 residues. The CDR3 is CSVPGGGTGELFF.

The chain recombines TRBV19 with TRBJ2-1; with no DNA, the TCRdb D assignment of TRBD1 cannot be verified. The length of the CDR3 is 12 residues. Germline V CDR1 and CDR2: LNHDA, SQIVND (reference sequence). This chain's CDR3 is CASGIGATEQFF. The variable domain in full, with the rest retrieved from reference TRBV19 and TRBJ2-1, is DGGITQSPKYLFRKEGQNVTLSCEQNLNHDAMYWYRQDPGQGLRLIYYSQIVNDFQKGDIAEGYSVSREKKESFPLTVTSAQKNPTAFYLCASGIGATEQFFGPGTRLTVL.

The chain uses TRBV5-1 and TRBJ2-2; there is no DNA to check the TCRdb D call of TRBD1. Germline CDR1 SGHRS, CDR2 YFSETQ. The CDR3 extends over 15 amino acids. The CDR3 sequence: CASSSHSGATGELFF.

The genes are TRBV6-2 or TRBV6-3 and TRBJ2-2; the D call of TRBD2 rests on TCRdb alone, since no DNA is present to check it. Germline CDR1 reads MNHEY; CDR2 reads SVGEGT. This CDR3 has 19 amino acids. The CDR3 sequence: CASTPPTLLAGYDTGELFF.

This chain links TRBV29-1 with TRBJ2-2; the D gene TCRdb calls, TRBD1, cannot be checked with no DNA. This CDR3 has 16 amino acids. CDR1 SQVTM and CDR2 ANQGSEA come from the germline V gene. This CDR3 reads CSVEVAGTGGTGELFF.

V usage is TRBV28 and J usage is TRBJ2-7; TCRdb calls TRBD1, which cannot be checked without DNA. The germline V gene encodes CDR1 MDHEN and CDR2 SYDVKM. The CDR3 is 16 amino acids. The CDR3 is CASSFGIRTGSYEQYF.

V is TRBV20-1 and J is TRBJ1-3. Per the germline V gene, CDR1 is DFQATT and CDR2 is SNEGSKA (reference sequence). The CDR3 has 17 amino acids. Here the CDR3 reads CSARDFGEKIAGNTIYF.

V gene TRBV29-1 combines with J gene TRBJ1-1; TCRdb gives TRBD1 as the D gene, but with no DNA this cannot be confirmed. The CDR3 is made up of 15 amino acids. Per the germline V gene, CDR1 is SQVTM and CDR2 is ANQGSEA. This chain's CDR3 is CSVEVGGWGATEAFF.

The V and J genes are TRBV6-2 or TRBV6-3 and TRBJ2-2; TCRdb picks TRBD1, but there is no DNA to check that call. CDR3 length equals 17 residues. The germline CDR1 and CDR2 sequences are MNHEY and SVGEGT. CDR3 amino acids: CASSWDRGRGDTGELFF.

V is TRBV12-3 or TRBV12-4 and J is TRBJ2-1; TCRdb's D call of TRBD2 is untestable without DNA. The CDR3 is 14 amino acids. The CDR3 sequence: CASIGSVRVNEQFF.

The chain couples TRBV6-5 to TRBJ2-5; with no DNA, the TCRdb D assignment of TRBD1 cannot be verified. The CDR3 loop spans 17 amino acids. CDR1 and CDR2 (germline): MNHEY, SVGAGI. CDR3: CASSYSFAGARQETQYF.

The rearrangement uses TRBV4-3 and TRBJ2-2. The CDR3 runs 14 residues. The germline V gene has CDR1 LGHNA and CDR2 YSLEER. This CDR3 reads CASSQWGNTGELFF.

V gene TRBV2 combines with J gene TRBJ2-1; TCRdb lists TRBD1, though no DNA is available to test this call. The CDR3 is made up of 16 amino acids. Germline V lookup: CDR1 SNHLY, CDR2 FYNNEI. CDR3: CASSEAEQWGYNEQFF. The full variable domain, with the rest looked up from reference TRBV2 and TRBJ2-1, is EPEVTQTPSHQVTQMGQEVILRCVPISNHLYFYWYRQILGQKVEFLVSFYNNEISEKSEIFDDQFSVERPDGSNFTLKIRSTKLEDSAMYFCASSEAEQWGYNEQFFGPGTRLTVL.

CDR3 sequence reads: CSVDKGTGFRETQYF. The V and J genes are TRBV29-1 and TRBJ2-5; TCRdb picks TRBD1, but there is no DNA to check that call. Germline V gene data show CDR1 as SQVTM and CDR2 as ANQGSEA. CDR3 length: 15 amino acids. Together with reference TRBV29-1 and TRBJ2-5, the CDR3 gives the full variable domain: SAVISQKPSRDICQRGTSLTIQCQVDSQVTMMFWYRQQPGQSLTLIATANQGSEATYESGFVIDKFPISRPNLTFSTLTVSNMSPEDSSIYLCSVDKGTGFRETQYFGPGTRLLVL.

The CDR3 protein is CSVGRTGGNGYTF. The V call is TRBV29-1, the J call TRBJ1-2; the D call of TRBD1 rests on TCRdb alone, since no DNA is present to check it. From germline, CDR1 is SQVTM and CDR2 ANQGSEA. There are 13 residues in the CDR3.

The rearrangement links TRBV7-6 to TRBJ2-1; there is no DNA to check the TCRdb D call of TRBD2. This CDR3 is built from 15 residues. Germline V gives CDR1 SGHVS, CDR2 FNYEAQ. The CDR3: CASWNPGREIIEQFF. The entire variable domain, with the rest obtained from reference TRBV7-6 and TRBJ2-1, is as follows: GAGVSQSPRYKVTKRGQDVALRCDPISGHVSLYWYRQALGQGPEFLTYFNYEAQQDKSGLPNDRFSAERPEGSISTLTIQRTEQRDSAMYRCASWNPGREIIEQFFGPGTRLTVL.

The genes are TRBV7-2 and TRBJ2-7; TCRdb names TRBD2, which stays unverified in the absence of DNA. The germline V gene encodes CDR1 SGHTA and CDR2 FQGNSA. The CDR3 is made up of 15 amino acids. CDR3 in amino acids: CASSLAASGDYEQYF. The variable domain in full, with the rest retrieved from reference TRBV7-2 and TRBJ2-7, is GAGVSQSPSNKVTEKGKDVELRCDPISGHTALYWYRQSLGQGLEFLIYFQGNSAPDKSGLPSDRFSAERTGGSVSTLTIQRTQQEDSAVYLCASSLAASGDYEQYFGPGTRLTVT.

This chain links TRBV14 with TRBJ1-6. This CDR3 contains 15 residues. Germline V gene sequence: CDR1 SGHDN, CDR2 FVKESK. The CDR3 here is CASSPGGPYNSPLHF.

The chain links TRBV6-2 or TRBV6-3 to TRBJ2-1; TCRdb calls TRBD1, which cannot be checked without DNA. CDR1 is MNHEY, CDR2 SVGEGT, per germline. The CDR3 has 17 amino acids. This CDR3 reads CASSSPRLGGTYNEQFF.